This T cell receptor (beta chain) was documented in a study of molecular identifiers for immune sequencing clone quantification (dated by TCRdb to about 2018). Some background on the complete study: For a replicate experiment, RNA from roughly 21,000 or 96,000 naive CD8 T cells was divided into five aliquots, of which four were sequenced. This methods study used CD8 T cells to benchmark TCR RNA copy counting and molecular-identifier clustering-based TCR repertoire sequencing (MIDCIRS). Overall results and qualifications from the work: When barcode sub-clustering was left out, chimeric consensus sequences inflated TCR diversity, with chimeras reaching as high as 47%. Spiked-in Jurkat TCR RNA equivalent to a single cell was reported to be detectable even among 850,000 to 1,000,000 naive CD8 T cells. The naive libraries included spiked-in Jurkat TCR RNA (about ten copies' worth), and this RNA is not part of the donor repertoire. Clones above 20 RNA copies held over 98% of molecules in CMV-specific effector cells but under 1% in naive cells. Highly expanded clone sizes could be underestimated because identical TCR molecules may share a barcode. Modeling gave about three recovered TCR RNA copies per cell versus 8 to 10 by digital PCR, implying 25% to 30% capture efficiency.

Receptor libraries were prepared by PCR. TCRdb lists the instrument as NextSeq 500. Bulk TCR libraries were prepared as previously described, using TCR primers listed in Table S5. Purification of total RNA was performed with the Qiagen AllPrep DNA/RNA kit. Reads from multiple sequencing runs of the same library were pooled before analysis. Per the original workflow: Only reads with exact TCR constant sequence were kept, trimmed to 150 nt, and grouped by their 12-nt molecular barcodes. Reads inside each barcode group were sub-clustered using a 15% Levenshtein threshold, and a quality-weighted consensus sequence was constructed for each RNA molecule. Non-functional sequences were discarded, and so were lower-count sequences lying one edit away from another sequence. Based on fitting two negative binomial distributions, any barcode sub-cluster with under 20% of the maximum read count was discarded. The public sequencing data were trimmed at Q25 with fastp and processed into clonotypes with MiXCR by TCRdb, which kept only in-frame beta chains. Rows merge per CDR3 protein into single entries with the most common DNA and genes. V and J calls and clone size were set by TCRdb, not the authors. This sample holds roughly 90,000 distinct CDR3 sequences; about 23% were observed only once. The ten top clones hold about 0.8% of the sample.

Concerning this clonotype: The specificity of this receptor is unknown. Base qualities were left out, and no much larger clone turns up one base away.

Libraries of naive CD8 T cells were built from anywhere between about 17,000 and 1,000,000 sorted cells, with 10%, 30% or 50% of the purified RNA used. On a BD FACSAria II, naive CD8 T cells were FACS-sorted as CD8+CD4-CCR7+CD45RA+ and collected into RLT Plus buffer. To test detection sensitivity, Jurkat RNA equivalent to more than 8 TCR copies was spiked into samples of about 18,000-1,000,000 naive CD8 T cells. Enrichment of CD8 T cells was done with RosetteSep CD8+ T Cell Enrichment Cocktail plus Ficoll-Paque, and ACK red cell lysis came afterward. Cut back by 10 bases and 3 bases, the V and J ends lie 9 bases apart. From the cysteine through the phenylalanine, the CDR3 covers 11 amino acids. The only DNA kept is the CDR3, 33 bases in frame from the first base. CDR1 MNHEY and CDR2 SMNVEV were looked up in the germline V gene (reference sequence).

The rearrangement joined TRBV27 to TRBJ1-2; too little of a D gene remains to name it. Sequencing used naive CD8+ T cells from blood, with Jurkat cell RNA spiked in. The label giving this sample's cell subset or site can be read as: FACS-sorted CD8+CD4-CCR7+CD45RA+ naive T cells. The clonotype originates from a human donor in good health. Some libraries in this study had Jurkat cell RNA spiked in. The nucleotides read TGTGCCATTCGGTCTTACTATGGCTACACCTTC. Its coded protein is CAIRSYYGYTF.